A single sample is the source of the 4 T cell receptor beta chains below, sequenced in a study of tumor-infiltrating lymphocytes in primary liver carcinoma. From unsorted bulk tissue weighing roughly 17-31 mg, DNA and RNA were co-extracted. A primer matching the constant region was used to make TCR beta cDNA from about 500 ng of total RNA. Library construction for TCR beta comprised three nested multiplex PCR rounds performed with slightly modified ARM-PCR. The study ran its first two PCR rounds for roughly 10 cycles each, using TRBV1-TRBV30 forward primers and a C-beta reverse primer. TCRdb itself ran the multiplex PCR reads through MiXCR, one entry per CDR3 protein. The table has 90,000 to 150,000 distinct CDR3 sequences, 55% to 70% seen once. The material sequenced was tumor-adjacent normal liver tissue. Every receptor here comes from an older woman with primary liver carcinoma and hepatitis B virus infection.

In regard to this clonotype: The missing conserved phenylalanine or tryptophan at the end of this CDR3 makes a read error likely. The chain joins TRBV6-1 to TRBJ2-5; 8 nucleotides agree with TRBD1. The V gene's germline CDR1 is MNHNS and CDR2 SASEGT. This CDR3 has 16 amino acids. Here the CDR3 DNA reads TGTGTCAGCAGTGACCCACCAGGGACAGGTCAAGAGACCCAGTACTCC. This gives the protein CVSSDPPGTGQETQYS.

The chain employs TRBV28 and TRBJ1-2; the D is unclear. Germline CDR1 MDHEN, CDR2 SYDVKM. The CDR3 contains 15 residues. V shed 0 bases and J shed 3 bases, with 11 bases lying between them. The CDR3, as DNA: TGTGCCAGCAGTTTATGCCGCCGAGACTACTATGGCTACACCTTC. Its protein product is CASSLCRRDYYGYTF.

Worth noting for this clonotype: The junction differs from germline at one of its ends, possibly a read error. The chain employs TRBV11-2 and TRBJ2-1; no clear D gene. Per the germline V gene, CDR1 is SGHAT and CDR2 is FQNNGV. The CDR3 totals 14 residues. The DNA of the CDR3 is TGTGCCAACAGCTTAGCCGCGAGTCTCAATGAGCGGTTCTTC. Amino acids: CANSLAASLNERFF. The entire variable domain, with the rest obtained from reference TRBV11-2 and TRBJ2-1, is as follows: EAGVAQSPRYKIIEKRQSVAFWCNPISGHATLYWYQQILGQGPKLLIQFQNNGVVDDSQLPKDRFSAERLKGVDSTLKIQPAKLEDSAVYLCANSLAASLNERFFGPGTRLTVL.

In its sample, this clonotype was seen many times. V usage is TRBV5-1 and J usage is TRBJ2-2; D ambiguous. The V end lost 4 bases, the J end lost 1 base, and 5 bases lay between the germline ends. The CDR3 spans 13 residues. Germline V gene lookup returns CDR1 SGHRS and CDR2 YFSETQ. The chain's CDR3 is CASSGGNTGELFF. CDR3 sequence (DNA): TGCGCCAGCAGCGGCGGGAACACCGGGGAGCTGTTTTTT.